This TCR beta chain was obtained from a study of T cells in Graves' hyperthyroidism and ophthalmopathy. After removal of 4 bases from V and 5 bases from J, the junction contained 30 bases not matched to a gene. Germline V lookup: CDR1 SGHTA, CDR2 FQGNSA. The CDR3 spans 22 residues. Broader study findings: In blood, most of the thyroid clonotypes expanded above 0.001 were also present.

The PBMCs were taken from approximately 9 ml of fresh peripheral blood. This clonotype has more than one count but fewer than ten. Its antigen is currently unknown. RNA transcripts yielded amplified TCR beta CDR3 regions. When the TCR CDR3 underwent first-round RT-PCR, the HTBI primer set was used. TCRdb used MiXCR to reprocess the multiplex PCR reads, holding one entry per CDR3 protein. The table lists 300,000 to 450,000 distinct CDR3 sequences, more than 13% of them singletons. The sequenced sample was blood. The clonotype originates from a woman in her twenties or thirties with Graves' hyperthyroidism. The V and J genes are TRBV7-2 and TRBJ2-5; TRBD2 agrees at 8 bases. CDR3 nucleotide sequence: TGTGCCAGCAGCTCTCCGGGACTAGGGAGAGGACCCGGAGGTTTAAAGTGGGAGACCCAGTACTTC. The encoded protein is CASSSPGLGRGPGGLKWETQYF.